This T cell receptor beta chain derives from a study of cytomegalovirus exposure and HLA in healthy donors. Turning to this clone: The antigen remains undetermined.

The germline gives CDR1 MGHRA, CDR2 YSYEKL. This CDR3 has 18 residues. Trimming shortened V by 0 bases and J by 3 bases, and 18 bases separated the two germline ends. With 60 Vbeta and 13 Jbeta primers, the PCR was carried out. The assay was immunoSEQ multiplex PCR, and TCRdb's table has in-frame clones only and misses some. The top ten hold over 10% of the sample, which has 70,000 to 75,000 clones, roughly 70% seen once. Study outcomes and limitations: It was about 150 TCR beta chains that were listed as cytomegalovirus-associated. Some public TCRs appeared in many individuals, while most sequences were rare.

V and J are TRBV4-1 and TRBJ2-1, with D maybe TRBD2 (6 bases). The sample comprised PBMCs. The clonotype originates from a middle-aged woman in good health and CMV-seropositive. The CDR3, as DNA: TGCGCCAGCAGCCAAGAAGCCCCCGGGGAGGAGGGCTACAATGAGCAGTTCTTC. Translating gives CASSQEAPGEEGYNEQFF.